This T cell receptor beta chain is drawn from a study of T-cell reconstitution after alpha-beta-depleted transplantation in children. Preparing the TCRbeta library involved the use of unique molecular identifiers. Via MiXCR, TCRdb re-called the PCR reads, giving one row per CDR3 protein. The sample consists of over 400,000 distinct CDR3 sequences, around 12% of them appearing once. Germline loops: CDR1 SEHNR, CDR2 FQNEAQ (reference sequence). The CDR3 contains 15 residues. V was trimmed by 0 bases and J by 0 bases, leaving 8 bases between them. This clonotype appeared a few times. The material was PBMCs from the stem cell graft donor, obtained from the stem cell graft. The chain carries TRBV7-9 and TRBJ1-1; D is unresolved. This receptor was identified in a human donor who donated a stem cell graft to a child with combined immunodeficiency. The CDR3, as DNA: TGTGCCAGCAGCTTAGCGGTAGGGATGAACACTGAAGCTTTCTTT. This encodes CASSLAVGMNTEAFF.